This TCR beta chain appears in the sequencing data of a study of post-analysis software for immune sequencing data (dated by TCRdb to between 2014 and 2017). Broadly, across the study: Relapsing-remitting, secondary progressive and progressive-relapsing multiple sclerosis were recorded as disease courses, and subtype annotation was lacking for some patients. The multiple sclerosis patient repertoires were compared with ten to eleven previously published healthy control repertoires from donors aged roughly 6 to 27 years. A subset of samples was prepared in parallel using single-end sample barcoding, then pooled and co-amplified after Illumina adapter ligation.

A remark on this clonotype: The antigen this receptor binds is unknown. Base qualities are not at hand, and no much larger clone is one base apart.

V trim: 6 bases; J trim: 2 bases; unmatched bases: 11. CDR1 and CDR2 are read off the germline V gene as MNHNS and SASEGT. The cysteine opens and the phenylalanine closes a CDR3 of 16 amino acids. The only DNA kept is the CDR3, 48 bases in frame from the first base. TCR beta repertoires were profiled from peripheral blood of over 10 young patients with multiple sclerosis to demonstrate the VDJtools post-analysis software. Multiple sclerosis patients were children and adolescents aged about 6 to 16 years. Study-wide conclusions, independent of this receptor: Significantly lower normalized Chao1 diversity was found in multiple sclerosis patients than in controls, suggesting substantial peripheral T-cell clonal expansion. Direct clustering with F measure showed strong co-clustering of samples prepared in the same batch, prompting a batch-effect correction. Patients showed significantly higher frequencies than controls for 4 or 5 TRBV segments, among them TRBV5-6, TRBV5-1 and TRBV20-1. The control group was slightly older than the multiple sclerosis patient group.

Receptors were amplified or captured by PCR. The sequencer listed for this sample is Illumina HiSeq 2500. To reduce PCR and sequencing biases, unique molecular identifiers were incorporated into the TCR beta cDNA libraries. Roughly 0.5 million cDNA molecules were obtained per 1 to 10 million input T cells, so each molecule approximated one T cell. Patient libraries were prepared and sequenced with the same protocol used for the earlier healthy control dataset. Within a given batch, samples were prepared together, multiplexed and sequenced on the same HiSeq lane. Per the original workflow: MIGEC handled the raw barcoded reads, throwing out single-read molecular identifier groups before consensus assembly and CDR3 extraction. VDJtools was used for post-analysis of the clonotype tables, with diversity normalized by down-sampling every dataset to the smallest sample size. Repertoire overlap clustering matched CDR3 amino acid but not nucleotide sequences to correct batch-related cross-sample contamination. The raw public data were reprocessed by TCRdb itself: fastp quality trimming at Q25, MiXCR clonotype calling, in-frame beta chains only. Entries that share a CDR3 protein sequence are merged under the most common genes and DNA. Here the V and J calls rest on TCRdb's processing, not on the authors' analysis. In this sample the table shows more than 500,000 distinct CDR3 sequences, about a third of which occur a single time. The biggest ten clones account for approximately 6% of the sample.

Recombination joined TRBV6-1 with TRBJ1-2; TRBD1 aligns with 8 central bases. The material sequenced was blood. This TCR derives from a girl under 18 with multiple sclerosis. The DNA is TGTGCCAGCAGGGAGCTGACACGGGACAGGAACTATGGCTACACCTTC. This yields the protein CASRELTRDRNYGYTF.